This T cell receptor beta chain was captured in a study of blood T cell repertoires in COVID-19. At the level of the study: COVID-19 samples from acute and convalescent phases originated in the United States, Italy and Spain.

Germline trimming cut 4 bases from V and 4 bases from J; bases unmatched to any gene: 16. The CDR3 spans 19 residues. Under the authors' procedure: Cell counts per sample came from amplifying reference gene primers. Sequencing used immunoSEQ multiplex PCR; TCRdb keeps in-frame clones, though not all of them. The V and J calls and clone size come from that table; D and trimming were worked out from the DNA. The data contain about 130,000 clones, approximately 77% of them singletons. J is TRBJ2-6 and V is TRBV5-3; 8 bases map to TRBD1. TRBV5-3 is an ORF, and what it does is uncertain. The receptor was isolated from a man older than 75 with acute or convalescent COVID-19. What was sequenced was peripheral blood. The CDR3 region is CARSLPGQGGFDGANVLTF. The CDR3 nucleotides are TGTGCCAGAAGCCTCCCAGGACAGGGCGGTTTTGACGGGGCCAACGTCCTGACTTTC.